This is a list of T cell receptor beta chains from one sample in a study of T cell responses to AZD1222 COVID-19 vaccine. Profiled with immunoSEQ multiplex PCR; TCRdb holds only in-frame clones, not every one. The top ten hold 28% of the sample, which has 89,000 or so clones, more than 85% seen once. The input for sequencing was peripheral blood, taken 28 days after the second AZD1222 dose. Every receptor here comes from an adult who received the AZD1222 COVID-19 vaccine. Each CDR3 is given with its conserved first and last residue. The order of the fields is D gene, J gene, V gene, clone size, CDR3 DNA, CDR3 protein. The D gene is left open where the match is weak. Clone size is not always given. Where it is, it says once, few, many or a class for expanded clones.

d_call: .; j_call: TRBJ2-3; v_call: TRBV4-1; clone_size: .; cdr3_nt: TGCGCCAGCAGGAGAGACTGGCCCGATCTTAGCACAGATACGCAGTATTTT; cdr3_aa: CASRRDWPDLSTDTQYF
d_call: .; j_call: TRBJ2-1; v_call: TRBV10-3; clone_size: .; cdr3_nt: TGTGCCATCATGGGCGGCAGGTACAATGAGCAGTTCTTC; cdr3_aa: CAIMGGRYNEQFF
d_call: TRBD1; j_call: TRBJ1-2; v_call: TRBV5-4; clone_size: once; cdr3_nt: TGTGCCAGCAGCTTCGACAGGGATAACTATGGCTACACCTTC; cdr3_aa: CASSFDRDNYGYTF
d_call: .; j_call: TRBJ2-1; v_call: TRBV27; clone_size: .; cdr3_nt: TGTGCCAGCAGTTTTATTAGCGGCGATGAGCAGTTCTTC; cdr3_aa: CASSFISGDEQFF
d_call: .; j_call: TRBJ1-1; v_call: TRBV7-9; clone_size: once; cdr3_nt: TGTGCCAGCAGGACACTAAACACTGAAGCTTTCTTT; cdr3_aa: CASRTLNTEAFF
d_call: .; j_call: TRBJ2-1; v_call: TRBV9; clone_size: .; cdr3_nt: TGTGCCAGCAGCGTAGAGGGGTCCCAAGTGAATGAGCAGTTCTTC; cdr3_aa: CASSVEGSQVNEQFF
d_call: .; j_call: TRBJ2-7; v_call: TRBV7-9; clone_size: .; cdr3_nt: TGTGCCAGCAGCTTAGGAGTCTACGAGCAGTACTTC; cdr3_aa: CASSLGVYEQYF
d_call: .; j_call: TRBJ1-2; v_call: TRBV6-1; clone_size: .; cdr3_nt: TGTGCCAGCAGTGAAGCGCACTCCCGCAGCCACACCTTC; cdr3_aa: CASSEAHSRSHTF
d_call: .; j_call: TRBJ1-1; v_call: TRBV12-3/TRBV12-4; clone_size: .; cdr3_nt: TGTGCCAGCAGTCGGTCTGTCACTGAAGCTTTCTTT; cdr3_aa: CASSRSVTEAFF
d_call: .; j_call: TRBJ1-1; v_call: TRBV11-2; clone_size: .; cdr3_nt: TGTGCCAGCAGCTTAGACAGGGTGAACACTGAAGCTTTCTTT; cdr3_aa: CASSLDRVNTEAFF
d_call: TRBD1; j_call: TRBJ1-1; v_call: TRBV2; clone_size: .; cdr3_nt: TGTGCCAGCAGCGCACCGCGGGACAGGGTGAACACTGAAGCTTTCTTT; cdr3_aa: CASSAPRDRVNTEAFF
d_call: .; j_call: TRBJ1-5; v_call: TRBV6-2/TRBV6-3; clone_size: .; cdr3_nt: TGTGCCAGCAGTTCCGGGGAAGAAGGGCCGAGCAATCAGCCCCAGCATTTT; cdr3_aa: CASSSGEEGPSNQPQHF
d_call: TRBD1; j_call: TRBJ1-5; v_call: TRBV28; clone_size: .; cdr3_nt: TGTGCCAGCAGTCCCCGGACAGGGATCCAGCCCCAGCATTTT; cdr3_aa: CASSPRTGIQPQHF
d_call: .; j_call: TRBJ2-1; v_call: TRBV15; clone_size: .; cdr3_nt: TGTGCCACCAGCAGAGAACGCGGGATCTCCTACAATGAGCAGTTCTTC; cdr3_aa: CATSRERGISYNEQFF
d_call: TRBD2; j_call: TRBJ2-7; v_call: TRBV18; clone_size: .; cdr3_nt: TGTGCCAGCTCACCGGGACTAGCGGGACCCTACGAGCAGTACTTC; cdr3_aa: CASSPGLAGPYEQYF
d_call: TRBD2; j_call: TRBJ2-1; v_call: TRBV7-6; clone_size: once; cdr3_nt: TGTGCCAGCAGCTCTAGGGGAGCTTTCAGCGGGAGTTACAATGAGCAGTTCTTC; cdr3_aa: CASSSRGAFSGSYNEQFF
d_call: .; j_call: TRBJ1-3; v_call: TRBV28; clone_size: few; cdr3_nt: TGTGCCAGCGGACACTCTGGAAACACCATATATTTT; cdr3_aa: CASGHSGNTIYF
d_call: .; j_call: TRBJ2-7; v_call: TRBV7-2; clone_size: .; cdr3_nt: TGTGCCAGCAGCCTAGGGCAAGGAACCTACGAGCAGTACTTC; cdr3_aa: CASSLGQGTYEQYF
d_call: TRBD2; j_call: TRBJ2-1; v_call: TRBV5-1; clone_size: once; cdr3_nt: TGCGCCAGCAGCTTGGGCGGGAGGACCGTAGATGAGCAGTTCTTC; cdr3_aa: CASSLGGRTVDEQFF
d_call: TRBD1; j_call: TRBJ2-7; v_call: TRBV7-8; clone_size: .; cdr3_nt: TGTGCCAGCTGCCCAGGACAGGACCGTGAGCAGTACTTC; cdr3_aa: CASCPGQDREQYF
d_call: .; j_call: TRBJ1-1; v_call: TRBV6-5; clone_size: .; cdr3_nt: TGTGCCAGCAGTTACTCGACAAGACGGAACACTGAAGCTTTCTTT; cdr3_aa: CASSYSTRRNTEAFF
d_call: .; j_call: TRBJ2-1; v_call: TRBV9; clone_size: .; cdr3_nt: TGTGCCAGCAGCGTTTACAATGAGCAGTTCTTC; cdr3_aa: CASSVYNEQFF
d_call: TRBD2; j_call: TRBJ2-3; v_call: TRBV6-2/TRBV6-3; clone_size: .; cdr3_nt: TGTGCCAGCAGTTACCAGGGACTAGCGACTGATACGCAGTATTTT; cdr3_aa: CASSYQGLATDTQYF
d_call: .; j_call: TRBJ2-2; v_call: TRBV3-1/TRBV3-2; clone_size: .; cdr3_nt: TGTGCCACCGGGAGTAGGAGTGGGACCGGGGAGCTGTTTTTT; cdr3_aa: CATGSRSGTGELFF
d_call: TRBD1; j_call: TRBJ1-4; v_call: TRBV28; clone_size: .; cdr3_nt: TGTGCCAGCAGTTCCGCCCCTGGACAGGGTCGTGAAAAACTGTTTTTT; cdr3_aa: CASSSAPGQGREKLFF
d_call: TRBD1; j_call: TRBJ2-7; v_call: TRBV5-5; clone_size: .; cdr3_nt: TGTGCCAGCAGCCCAACAGGGGGCTCACCGGGTTTCGACGAGCAGTACTTC; cdr3_aa: CASSPTGGSPGFDEQYF
d_call: TRBD2; j_call: TRBJ2-7; v_call: TRBV3-1/TRBV3-2; clone_size: .; cdr3_nt: TGTGCCAGCAGCCTGCGACTAGCGGCCGAGCAGTACTTC; cdr3_aa: CASSLRLAAEQYF
d_call: .; j_call: TRBJ1-1; v_call: TRBV11-2; clone_size: .; cdr3_nt: TGTGCCAGCAGTTCAACATGGCCGAACACTGAAGCTTTCTTT; cdr3_aa: CASSSTWPNTEAFF
d_call: .; j_call: TRBJ1-2; v_call: TRBV27; clone_size: once; cdr3_nt: TGTGCCAGTGGACGGATGGATGGCTACACCTTC; cdr3_aa: CASGRMDGYTF
d_call: .; j_call: TRBJ1-4; v_call: TRBV28; clone_size: .; cdr3_nt: TGTGCCAGCAGTTTTGGCAGGGGTGGAGAAAAACTGTTTTTT; cdr3_aa: CASSFGRGGEKLFF
d_call: TRBD2; j_call: TRBJ2-7; v_call: TRBV7-2; clone_size: few; cdr3_nt: TGTGCCAGCAGAAATGGACTAGCGGGAGCCTACGAGCAGTACTTC; cdr3_aa: CASRNGLAGAYEQYF
d_call: .; j_call: TRBJ2-5; v_call: TRBV7-9; clone_size: .; cdr3_nt: TGTGCCAGCAGAGGACCCAGGGGTACGGGAGAGACCCAGTACTTC; cdr3_aa: CASRGPRGTGETQYF
d_call: TRBD2; j_call: TRBJ2-3; v_call: TRBV6-4; clone_size: once; cdr3_nt: TGTGCCAGCAGCGTGACTAGCGGGAGTGCAGATACGCAGTATTTT; cdr3_aa: CASSVTSGSADTQYF
d_call: TRBD2; j_call: TRBJ2-7; v_call: TRBV2; clone_size: .; cdr3_nt: TGTGCCAGCAGTGAAGCGCCATTGATACGGGAGGGCTACGAGCAGTACTTC; cdr3_aa: CASSEAPLIREGYEQYF
d_call: .; j_call: TRBJ1-3; v_call: TRBV13; clone_size: .; cdr3_nt: TGTGCCAGCAGATTAGACTCTGGAAACACCATATATTTT; cdr3_aa: CASRLDSGNTIYF
d_call: TRBD1; j_call: TRBJ2-7; v_call: TRBV9; clone_size: .; cdr3_nt: TGTGCCAGCAGCGTGCTCCCAGGGGGCGAAGAGCAGTACTTC; cdr3_aa: CASSVLPGGEEQYF
d_call: .; j_call: TRBJ2-7; v_call: TRBV20-1; clone_size: .; cdr3_nt: TGCAGTGCTAGTAACTGGGGGGATTCCAGCTCCTACGAGCAGTACTTC; cdr3_aa: CSASNWGDSSSYEQYF
d_call: .; j_call: TRBJ2-7; v_call: TRBV28; clone_size: .; cdr3_nt: TGTGCCAGCAGTTTAGGGGGGTTAGGTAGCGAGCAGTACTTC; cdr3_aa: CASSLGGLGSEQYF